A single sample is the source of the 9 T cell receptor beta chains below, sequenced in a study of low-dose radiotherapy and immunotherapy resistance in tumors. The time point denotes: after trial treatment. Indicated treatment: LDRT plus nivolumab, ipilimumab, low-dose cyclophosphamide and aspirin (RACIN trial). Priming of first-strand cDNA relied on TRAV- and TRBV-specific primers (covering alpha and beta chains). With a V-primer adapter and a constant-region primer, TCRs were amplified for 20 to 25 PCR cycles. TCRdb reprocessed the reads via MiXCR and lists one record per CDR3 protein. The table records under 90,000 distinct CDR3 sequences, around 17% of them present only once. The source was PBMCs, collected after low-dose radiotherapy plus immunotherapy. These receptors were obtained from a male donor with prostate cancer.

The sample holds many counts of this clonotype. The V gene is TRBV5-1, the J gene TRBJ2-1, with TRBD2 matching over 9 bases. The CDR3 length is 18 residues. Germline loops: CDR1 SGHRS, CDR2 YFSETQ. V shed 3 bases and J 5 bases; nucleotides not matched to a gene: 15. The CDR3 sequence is CASSSDSAGGPIDNEQFF. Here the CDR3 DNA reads TGCGCCAGCAGCTCAGATAGTGCGGGAGGGCCAATCGACAATGAGCAGTTCTTC.

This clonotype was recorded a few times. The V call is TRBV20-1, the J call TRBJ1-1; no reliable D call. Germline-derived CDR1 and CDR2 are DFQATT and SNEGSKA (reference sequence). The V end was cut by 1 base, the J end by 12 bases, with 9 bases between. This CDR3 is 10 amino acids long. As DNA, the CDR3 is TGCAGTGCTAGAGTACGGTTAACTTTCTTT. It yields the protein CSARVRLTFF.

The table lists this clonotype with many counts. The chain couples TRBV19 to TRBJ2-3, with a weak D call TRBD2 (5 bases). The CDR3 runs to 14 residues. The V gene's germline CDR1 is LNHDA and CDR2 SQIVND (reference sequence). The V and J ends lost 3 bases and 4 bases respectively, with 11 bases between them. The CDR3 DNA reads TGTGCCAGTAGTATCGGGAAGGGCCCAGATACGCAGTATTTT. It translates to CASSIGKGPDTQYF.

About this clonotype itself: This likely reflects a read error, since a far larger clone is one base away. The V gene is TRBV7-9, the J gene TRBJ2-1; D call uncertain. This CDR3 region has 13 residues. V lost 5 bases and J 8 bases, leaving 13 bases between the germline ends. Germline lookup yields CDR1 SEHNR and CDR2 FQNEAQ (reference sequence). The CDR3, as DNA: TGTGCCAGCAGCGGACGATTAGACTATGAGCAGTTCTTC. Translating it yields CASSGRLDYEQFF.

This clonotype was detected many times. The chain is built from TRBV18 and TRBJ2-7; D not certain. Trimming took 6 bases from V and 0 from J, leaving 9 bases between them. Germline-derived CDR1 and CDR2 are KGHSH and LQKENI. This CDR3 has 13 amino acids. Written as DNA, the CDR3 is TGTGCCAGCTCCCCAGGAAGCTCCTACGAGCAGTACTTC. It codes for CASSPGSSYEQYF.

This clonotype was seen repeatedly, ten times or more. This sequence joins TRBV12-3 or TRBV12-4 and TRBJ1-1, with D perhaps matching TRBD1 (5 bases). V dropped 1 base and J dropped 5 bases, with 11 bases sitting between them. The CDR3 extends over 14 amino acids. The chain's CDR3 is CASSLGSRETEAFF. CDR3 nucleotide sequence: TGTGCCAGCAGTTTAGGCTCCAGGGAAACTGAAGCTTTCTTT.

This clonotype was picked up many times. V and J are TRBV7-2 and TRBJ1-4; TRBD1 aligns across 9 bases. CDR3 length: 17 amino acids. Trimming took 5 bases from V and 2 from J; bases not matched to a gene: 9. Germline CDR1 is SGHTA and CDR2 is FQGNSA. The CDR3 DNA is TGTGCCAGCAGCCAAGAGAGGGGACAGGGTACTAATGAAAAACTGTTTTTT. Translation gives CASSQERGQGTNEKLFF.

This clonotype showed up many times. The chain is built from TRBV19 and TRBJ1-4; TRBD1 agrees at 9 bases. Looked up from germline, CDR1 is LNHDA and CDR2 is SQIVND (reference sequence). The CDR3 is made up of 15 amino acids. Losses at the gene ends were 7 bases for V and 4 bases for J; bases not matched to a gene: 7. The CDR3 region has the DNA TGTGCCAGTACGGGACAGGGTTTCGGTAATGAAAAACTGTTTTTT. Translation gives CASTGQGFGNEKLFF.

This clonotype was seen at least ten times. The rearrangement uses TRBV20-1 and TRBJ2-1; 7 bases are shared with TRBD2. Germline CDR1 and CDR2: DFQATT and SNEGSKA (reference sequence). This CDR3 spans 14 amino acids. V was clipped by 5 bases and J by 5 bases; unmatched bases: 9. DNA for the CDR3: TGCAGTGCTTTTAGCGGGTCTTTCGACAATGAGCAGTTCTTC. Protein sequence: CSAFSGSFDNEQFF.